This is a list of T cell receptor beta chains from one sample in a study of lymphopenia after photon versus proton radiotherapy. The data were produced by immunoSEQ multiplex PCR, yet TCRdb's version contains in-frame clones alone and is incomplete. The sample shows more than 25,000 clones, approximately 86% of them seen only once. Material: peripheral blood, obtained from a patient treated with proton-based radiotherapy. The receptor set was obtained from a woman aged 55-70 years with cholangiocarcinoma. Some clones in this sample may be carry-over from other donors' samples. Both conserved end residues are part of each CDR3. D genes are given only for firm matches. Size tells how often a clone was seen (once, few, many) or the class of an expanded clone, and some rows leave it out.

D gene | J gene | clone size | V gene | CDR3 DNA | CDR3 protein
TRBD1 | TRBJ1-1 | - | TRBV29-1 | TGCAGCGCCCTACCCGGACAGGGAGGGAACACTGAAGCTTTCTTT | CSALPGQGGNTEAFF
- | TRBJ2-3 | - | TRBV27 | TGTGCCAGCAGCCGACTCGGGTTTAGCGGAGGCACAGATACGCAGTATTTT | CASSRLGFSGGTDTQYF
- | TRBJ2-3 | - | TRBV18 | TGTGCCAGCTCACGGGACACCACAGATACGCAGTATTTT | CASSRDTTDTQYF
- | TRBJ1-2 | few | TRBV15 | TGTGCCACCGCTCCCGACAGCAACTATGGCTACACCTTC | CATAPDSNYGYTF
- | TRBJ1-3 | - | TRBV28 | TGTGCCAGCAGTTCCAGTCCTTCAGGGGGAAACACCATATATTTT | CASSSSPSGGNTIYF
- | TRBJ2-7 | - | TRBV28 | TGTGCCAGCAGTCTGCTGGCCAACGAGCAGTACTTC | CASSLLANEQYF
- | TRBJ2-1 | - | TRBV5-1 | TGCGCCAGCAGCTTGGACGGACCGAACTACAATGAGCAGTTCTTC | CASSLDGPNYNEQFF
- | TRBJ2-7 | - | TRBV9 | TGTGCCAGCAGCGTAGAGGCCAGGGGGGGCGAGCAGTACTTC | CASSVEARGGEQYF
- | TRBJ2-2 | - | TRBV5-1 | TGCGCCAGCAGCTTGTGGGGGCAAAACACCGGGGAGCTGTTTTTT | CASSLWGQNTGELFF
- | TRBJ1-1 | - | TRBV5-1 | TGCGCCAGCAGCCAGGTCGTTGGGGCGCGGAACACTGAAGCTTTCTTT | CASSQVVGARNTEAFF
TRBD2 | TRBJ2-2 | - | TRBV5-1 | TGCGCCAGCAGCATTAGACTAGCGCCGAACACCGGGGAGCTGTTTTTT | CASSIRLAPNTGELFF
- | TRBJ2-7 | - | TRBV11-2 | TGTGCCAGCAGCTTAAGCCCCTTCGAGCTCTACGAGCAGTACTTC | CASSLSPFELYEQYF
- | TRBJ1-2 | few | TRBV5-1 | TGCGCCAGCAGCTTGGTGTCCAACTATGGCTACACCTTC | CASSLVSNYGYTF
- | TRBJ1-3 | - | TRBV6-6 | TGTGCCAGGCCAGGAAACGGGGGACGGAACACCATATATTTT | CARPGNGGRNTIYF
- | TRBJ2-1 | - | TRBV7-8 | TGTGCCAGCAGCCTCCAACGGGGCAATGAGCAGTTCTTC | CASSLQRGNEQFF
TRBD1 | TRBJ2-7 | - | TRBV10-2 | TGCGCCAGCAGTGAACCGACGGGACAGGACTCCTACGAGCAGTACTTC | CASSEPTGQDSYEQYF
TRBD1 | TRBJ2-7 | - | TRBV27 | TGTGCCAGCAGTTCCGACAGGGGAAGCCCCTACGAGCAGTACTTC | CASSSDRGSPYEQYF
TRBD1 | TRBJ1-2 | - | TRBV18 | TGTGCCAGCTCATCCTCGGGACAGAATAACTATGGCTACACCTTC | CASSSSGQNNYGYTF